This T cell receptor (beta chain) was found in a study of cytotoxic CD8 clonotypes in ibrutinib-treated CLL. This clone showed up just a few times. The antigen remains undetermined. Data came from immunoSEQ multiplex PCR; TCRdb stores just in-frame clones and leaves some out. The sample carries fewer than 400,000 clones, 67% recorded once. Findings and caveats of the study: Sample timing was unmatched between remission and later-progressing patients; lymph nodes unstudied.

Sequencing was performed on PBMCs, taken after 36 months of ibrutinib treatment. The receptor's source is a human donor with chronic lymphocytic leukemia.

The CDR3 bases are TGTGCCAGCACCCTAGGGGGTGAGCAGTTCTTC. As protein: CASTLGGEQFF. The chain recombines TRBV6-5 with TRBJ2-1, with D maybe TRBD1 (6 bases). The CDR3 is made up of 11 amino acids. Trimming stripped 7 bases from V and 9 bases from J, with 10 bases between. The V gene's germline CDR1 is MNHEY and CDR2 SVGAGI.